Each of the 15 T cell receptor beta chains below was sequenced from the same sample in a study of regulatory T cells in long-lasting Graves disease. CDR3 regions were amplified by Arm-PCR using iRepertoire HTBI primers to build TCR beta libraries. MiXCR was run by TCRdb on the multiplex PCR reads, yielding one entry per CDR3 protein. The table lists over 650,000 distinct CDR3 sequences, around 30% of them singletons. Time point defined: persistent/refractory GD, antithyroid drugs over 5 years with positive TRAb. Extracted RNA from PBMCs served as the source of the TCR library. Sequenced here: peripheral blood mononuclear cells (PBMCs), sampled when the disease was refractory, from a patient treated with antithyroid drugs. These receptors were taken from a female donor with Graves disease.

The V gene is TRBV10-3, the J gene TRBJ2-4; no definite D call. Trimming shortened V by 0 bases and J by 0 bases, and 3 bases separated the two germline ends. Germline lookup yields CDR1 ENHRY and CDR2 SYGVKD. This CDR3 spans 14 amino acids. The CDR3 sequence: CAISESGAKNIQYF. Written as DNA, the CDR3 is TGTGCCATCAGTGAGTCCGGAGCCAAAAACATTCAGTACTTC.

This clonotype has only a few counts. The CDR3 is CASSSPPGSGSNQPQHF. In nucleotides, the CDR3 is TGTGCCAGCAGTTCCCCCCCCGGGTCAGGGTCCAATCAGCCCCAGCATTTT. This rearrangement joins TRBV28 to TRBJ1-5, with D possibly matching TRBD1 (5 bases). CDR3 length: 17 residues. V was shortened by 4 bases and J by 3 bases, with 19 bases between the two germline ends. Germline loops: CDR1 MDHEN, CDR2 SYDVKM.

J is TRBJ2-1 and V is TRBV7-9; weak D call: TRBD2 (6 bases). V lost 5 bases to trimming and J lost 6 bases, with 20 bases between them. This CDR3 spans 16 amino acids. CDR1 and CDR2 from the germline V gene are SEHNR and FQNEAQ (reference sequence). In nucleotides, the CDR3 is TGTGCCAGCAGCCCCCAGAGCGGACTACTTAGCAATGAGCAGTTCTTC. Its translation is CASSPQSGLLSNEQFF.

This clonotype was seen a few times. This chain joins TRBV10-3 and TRBJ1-1; 7 bases are shared with TRBD1. Per the germline V gene, CDR1 is ENHRY and CDR2 is SYGVKD. The CDR3 consists of 14 residues. The ends lost 6 bases at V and 4 bases at J; junction bases unmatched: 8. CDR3 protein: CAISPRQGGTEAFF. CDR3 nucleotide sequence: TGTGCCATCAGCCCTCGGCAGGGGGGCACTGAAGCTTTCTTT.

V usage is TRBV7-2 and J usage is TRBJ1-5; D is possibly TRBD1 (5 bases). The CDR3 covers 15 residues. Trimming took off 1 base at V and 3 bases at J, with 10 bases between the two ends. The germline gives CDR1 SGHTA, CDR2 FQGNSA. Here the CDR3 reads CASSLGAGLNQPQHF. DNA for the CDR3: TGTGCCAGCAGCTTAGGGGCAGGGCTCAATCAGCCCCAGCATTTT.

Comment on this clonotype: Sequence at one end of the junction differs from germline and may be a read error. V is TRBV28 and J is TRBJ2-5; 7 bases line up with TRBD2. The germline CDR1 and CDR2 sequences are MDHEN and SYDVKM. The CDR3 loop spans 13 amino acids. The CDR3 region is CASSFAGEETQHF. In nucleotides, the CDR3 is TGTGCCAGCAGTTTTGCGGGAGAGGAGACCCAGCACTTC.

Ten or more counts support this clonotype. This chain joins TRBV6-1 and TRBJ1-1, with D maybe TRBD1 (5 bases). This CDR3 has 14 residues. Trimming pared 7 bases from V and 4 bases from J, leaving 16 bases between. Germline CDR1 is MNHNS and CDR2 is SASEGT. The CDR3 nucleotides are TGTGCCAGCAAGGTTATGGGGCTGGTCACTGAAGCTTTCTTT. This sequence encodes CASKVMGLVTEAFF.

The V gene is TRBV7-6, the J gene TRBJ1-6; TRBD1 matches 9 bases. Per the germline V gene, CDR1 is SGHVS and CDR2 is FNYEAQ. Trimming removed 5 bases from V and 6 bases from J; junction bases left unmatched: 5. CDR3 length equals 15 residues. CDR3 amino acids: CASSVGQGTNSPLHF. CDR3 nucleotide sequence: TGTGCCAGCAGCGTAGGACAGGGGACTAATTCACCCCTCCACTTT.

A few counts support this clonotype. The chain uses TRBV3-1 and TRBJ1-2; D not resolved. The CDR3 is 12 amino acids. The V gene's germline CDR1 is LGHDT and CDR2 YNNKEL (reference sequence). Trimming removed 0 bases from V and 6 bases from J, with 5 bases in between. DNA for the CDR3: TGTGCCAGCAGCCAAGAACAGAATGGCTACACCTTC. Protein product: CASSQEQNGYTF.

The chain carries TRBV10-1 and TRBJ2-7; D is unclear. This CDR3 comprises 14 residues. Trimming stripped 0 bases from V and 6 bases from J, with 12 bases between. Germline V gives CDR1 WNHNN, CDR2 SYGVQD (reference sequence). In nucleotides, the CDR3 is TGCGCCAGCAGTGAGTCTTTAGGCAGGAGCGAGCAGTACTTC. Its translation is CASSESLGRSEQYF.

This clonotype has more than one count but fewer than ten. V and J are TRBV6-1 and TRBJ1-5, with D uncertain. The CDR3 covers 14 residues. V was shortened by 6 bases and J by 2 bases, with 11 bases between the two germline ends. The germline gives CDR1 MNHNS, CDR2 SASEGT. The CDR3 is CASRMGFGNQPQHF. CDR3 sequence (DNA): TGTGCCAGCAGAATGGGATTTGGCAATCAGCCCCAGCATTTT.

This clonotype was found a few times. The J gene is TRBJ1-3, the V gene TRBV12-3 or TRBV12-4; D is possibly TRBD1 (5 bases). With 1 base removed from V and 4 bases from J, the gap between germline ends came to 8 bases. This CDR3 spans 14 amino acids. CDR3 residues: CASSLGGHGNTIYF. The CDR3 DNA follows: TGTGCCAGCAGTTTAGGTGGACACGGAAACACCATATATTTT.

The sample holds a few counts of this clonotype. The chain is built from TRBV10-1 and TRBJ2-2, with unresolved D. Trimming cost V 2 bases and J 6 bases, with 10 bases left between them. The germline CDR1 and CDR2 sequences are WNHNN and SYGVQD (reference sequence). The CDR3 contains 14 residues. CDR3 sequence (DNA): TGCGCCAGCAGTGAGCAGCGTAGGTCCGGGGAGCTGTTTTTT. Its translation is CASSEQRRSGELFF.

The rearrangement uses TRBV2 and TRBJ1-1, with a possible D match to TRBD1 (6 bases). The CDR3 has 15 residues. V was clipped by 2 bases and J by 3 bases, with 13 bases between them. The germline gives CDR1 SNHLY, CDR2 FYNNEI. The CDR3 protein is CASSESRGAYTEAFF. The CDR3 DNA follows: TGTGCCAGCAGTGAAAGTAGGGGGGCGTACACTGAAGCTTTCTTT.

The chain carries TRBV6-1 and TRBJ1-1; 11 nucleotides align to TRBD1. V gave up 0 bases and J gave up 10 bases; unmatched junction bases: 7. The CDR3 consists of 15 residues. Germline CDR1 MNHNS, CDR2 SASEGT. CDR3 sequence reads: CASSEALQGTGGAFF. CDR3 sequence (DNA): TGTGCCAGCAGTGAAGCGCTTCAAGGGACAGGGGGAGCTTTCTTT.